Shown below are 22 T cell receptor beta chains from a single sample sequenced in a study of control samples from healthy donors and cancer patients. Clones were sequenced by immunoSEQ multiplex PCR, and TCRdb holds only the in-frame ones, with some missing. This sample yields some 200,000 clones, of which 90% to 95% are seen a single time; more than 1.2% belongs to the top ten. Sequencing was done on a sample of blood. These TCRs come from a man aged 18 to 29 in good health.

The chain carries TRBV27 and TRBJ2-2; 8 bases align to TRBD1. The CDR3 length is 14 residues. V shed 6 bases, J shed 5 bases, and the junction held 5 bases outside the gene matches. In germline, CDR1 is MNHEY, CDR2 SMNVEV (reference sequence). The CDR3 here is CASRGDRHTGELFF. The CDR3, as DNA: TGTGCCAGCAGGGGGGACAGGCATACCGGGGAGCTGTTTTTT.

The chain joins TRBV23-1 to TRBJ2-6, with TRBD1 as a possible D gene (5 bases). TRBV23-1 is an open reading frame whose function is uncertain. This CDR3 contains 18 residues. V was pared by 8 bases and J by 1 base, with 21 bases between. The CDR3 DNA follows: TGCGCCAGCCGACTCGCAGGGATGGCCTTATCTGGGGCCAACGTCCTGACTTTC. It codes for CASRLAGMALSGANVLTF.

CDR3 bases: TGTGCCAGCAGTTACAGGACAGGGTCTTATGAGCAGTTCTTC. This encodes CASSYRTGSYEQFF. This chain uses TRBV6-5 with TRBJ2-1, with 8 bases aligning to TRBD1. The CDR3 is made up of 14 amino acids. V lost 2 bases, J lost 8 bases, and 5 bases stayed unmatched. From germline, CDR1 is MNHEY and CDR2 SVGAGI.

The chain couples TRBV24-1 to TRBJ2-1; D is ambiguous. The CDR3 contains 12 residues. CDR1 KGHDR and CDR2 SFDVKD come from the germline V gene. Trimming stripped 5 bases from V and 5 bases from J, with 6 bases between. The CDR3 loop is CATSVINNEQFF. The CDR3 nucleotides are TGTGCCACCAGTGTTATTAACAATGAGCAGTTCTTC.

This clone was seen once. The V call is TRBV6-5, the J call TRBJ1-2, with 7 bases that match TRBD1. CDR3 size: 14 residues. The germline CDR1 and CDR2 sequences are MNHEY and SVGAGI. J was trimmed by 3 bases and V by 6 bases; bases with no gene match: 7. CDR3 in amino acids: CASSNRGVDYGYTF. For the CDR3, the DNA is TGTGCCAGCAGCAACAGGGGAGTGGACTATGGCTACACCTTC.

The chain employs TRBV2 and TRBJ1-5; a weak D match, TRBD1 (5 bases). V shed 6 bases and J shed 0 bases, with 15 bases lying between them. The germline V gene encodes CDR1 SNHLY and CDR2 FYNNEI. The CDR3 runs 16 residues. The DNA of the CDR3 is TGTGCCAGCAGCGCCAGAGACAGTTATAGCAATCAGCCCCAGCATTTT. Translating gives CASSARDSYSNQPQHF.

V and J are TRBV21-1 and TRBJ1-6. TRBV21-1 is annotated as a pseudogene. The CDR3 sequence is 18 residues long. The CDR3 spells CASRFTIATHTHNSPLHF. As DNA, the CDR3 is TGTGCCAGCAGGTTCACTATAGCTACACATACTCATAATTCACCCCTCCACTTT.

The chain has TRBV30 and TRBJ1-1; maybe TRBD1 (5 bases). Trimming took 4 bases from V and 0 from J, leaving 9 bases between them. Germline V gene lookup returns CDR1 GTSNPN and CDR2 SVGIG (reference sequence). The CDR3 totals 13 residues. The DNA for the CDR3 is TGTGCCTGGAACAGGATCATGAACACTGAAGCTTTCTTT. It translates to CAWNRIMNTEAFF.

The chain is built from TRBV12-5 and TRBJ2-3, with a possible D match to TRBD1 (6 bases). V was shortened by 0 bases and J by 2 bases, with 12 bases between the two germline ends. CDR3 length: 16 residues. Germline CDR1 reads LGHNT; CDR2 reads FRNRAP. This CDR3 reads CASGLVQGTYTDTQYF. The CDR3, as DNA: TGTGCTAGTGGTTTGGTACAAGGGACATACACAGATACGCAGTATTTT.

The rearrangement links TRBV7-8 to TRBJ1-5, with D perhaps matching TRBD1 (5 bases). V was clipped by 2 bases and J by 4 bases, with 12 bases between them. Per the germline V gene, CDR1 is SGHVS and CDR2 is FQNEAQ. CDR3 length: 15 amino acids. Here the CDR3 reads CASSLIRVGNQPQHF. CDR3 DNA: TGTGCCAGCAGCTTAATCAGGGTTGGGAATCAGCCCCAGCATTTT.

The chain is built from TRBV28 and TRBJ1-4; 11 nucleotides line up with TRBD1. Germline V gene data show CDR1 as MDHEN and CDR2 as SYDVKM. This CDR3 has 15 amino acids. Trimming removed 2 bases from V and 6 bases from J; junction bases left unmatched: 2. The CDR3 DNA reads as TGTGCCAGCAGTTTAGCGGGACAGGGGGATGAAAAACTGTTTTTT. Amino acids: CASSLAGQGDEKLFF. Looking up the rest from reference TRBV28 and TRBJ1-4 gives the full variable domain: DVKVTQSSRYLVKRTGEKVFLECVQDMDHENMFWYRQDPGLGLRLIYFSYDVKMKEKGDIPEGYSVSREKKERFSLILESASTNQTSMYLCASSLAGQGDEKLFFGSGTQLSVL.

The V gene is TRBV28, the J gene TRBJ1-2; D is unclear. From germline, CDR1 is MDHEN and CDR2 SYDVKM. The CDR3 loop spans 12 amino acids. Trimming took 11 bases from V and 2 from J, leaving 12 bases between them. This CDR3 is CALHSLNYGYTF. The CDR3 nucleotides are TGTGCCCTGCATAGCCTCAACTATGGCTACACCTTC.

The chain carries TRBV10-3 and TRBJ1-6; D is uncertain. There are 13 residues in the CDR3. The germline gives CDR1 ENHRY, CDR2 SYGVKD. Trimming took 7 bases from V and 9 from J, leaving 13 bases between them. The CDR3, as DNA: TGTGCCATCAAATCCAGCGAGGGTTCACCCCTCCACTTT. Its protein is CAIKSSEGSPLHF.

The chain combines TRBV6-2 or TRBV6-3 with TRBJ1-4; no firm D call. The better agreement between TRBJ2-2 and the DNA end casts doubt on the J call. Germline V gene sequence: CDR1 MNHEY, CDR2 SVGEGT. CDR3 length: 13 amino acids. CDR3 DNA sequence: TGTGCCAGCAGTTACGAATCCGGTCTGGAGCTGTTTTTT. This encodes CASSYESGLELFF.

The rearrangement links TRBV12-3 or TRBV12-4 to TRBJ2-1, with D hard to call. The CDR3 sequence is 12 residues long. Trimming removed 1 base at V and 10 bases at J, with 8 bases between. This CDR3 reads CASSLDVGEQFF. CDR3 sequence (DNA): TGTGCCAGCAGTTTAGATGTTGGGGAGCAGTTCTTC.

The chain carries TRBV19 and TRBJ2-3, with a possible D match to TRBD1 (7 bases). The CDR3 runs 15 residues. Trimming cost V 0 bases and J 4 bases, with 11 bases left between them. Looked up from germline, CDR1 is LNHDA and CDR2 is SQIVND (reference sequence). CDR3 nucleotides: TGTGCCAGTAGTATAGATCGGGGGACAGCAGATACGCAGTATTTT. Residues: CASSIDRGTADTQYF.

This chain joins TRBV9 and TRBJ2-1; 11 bases line up with TRBD2. CDR1 SGDLS and CDR2 YYNGEE come from the germline V gene. J lost 9 bases, V lost 0 bases, and 5 bases had no gene match. This CDR3 is 15 amino acids long. This CDR3 is CASSVASGGMIEQFF. CDR3 sequence (DNA): TGTGCCAGCAGCGTAGCTAGCGGGGGGATGATTGAGCAGTTCTTC.

The chain links TRBV6-4 to TRBJ2-3, with unresolved D. The CDR3 totals 14 residues. Trimming took off 3 bases at V and 2 bases at J, with 9 bases between the two ends. Germline CDR1 MRHNA, CDR2 SNTAGT. The CDR3 region is CASSEGRYTDTQYF. Written as DNA, the CDR3 is TGTGCCAGCAGTGAAGGCAGGTACACAGATACGCAGTATTTT.

The rearrangement uses TRBV7-2 and TRBJ2-7, with TRBD2 as a possible D gene (6 bases). Germline values: CDR1 SGHTA, CDR2 FQGNSA. CDR3 length equals 15 residues. Between the trimmed V and J ends, which lost 2 bases and 7 bases, there was a span of 18 bases. This chain's CDR3 is CASSLRGPTAGEQYF. In DNA, the CDR3 is TGTGCCAGCAGCTTAAGAGGGCCCACGGCGGGGGAGCAGTACTTC.

The gene calls are TRBV7-6 and TRBJ2-1; D is possibly TRBD1 (5 bases). The germline gives CDR1 SGHVS, CDR2 FNYEAQ. V was shortened by 5 bases and J by 2 bases, with 16 bases between the two germline ends. This CDR3 is built from 16 residues. As DNA, the CDR3 is TGTGCCAGCAGCCTCCTTGGGGCGGATACCTACAATGAGCAGTTCTTC. Encoded protein: CASSLLGADTYNEQFF.

The chain couples TRBV6-1 to TRBJ2-3; 15 positions match TRBD2. Germline-derived CDR1 and CDR2 are MNHNS and SASEGT. This CDR3 spans 20 amino acids. J lost 0 bases, V lost 4 bases, and 11 bases had no gene match. CDR3 coding DNA: TGTGCCAGCAGTGGAGGGACTAGCGGGGGGACGGGACTTAGCACAGATACGCAGTATTTT. Amino acids: CASSGGTSGGTGLSTDTQYF.

This chain connects TRBV7-3 to TRBJ2-3; the D gene could be TRBD1 or TRBD2 (5 bases each). This CDR3 contains 14 residues. In germline, CDR1 is SGHTA, CDR2 FQGTGA. V was pared by 3 bases and J by 2 bases, with 9 bases between. For the CDR3, the DNA is TGTGCCAGCAGCTTCCGGGACCTCACAGATACGCAGTATTTT. Translated, it gives CASSFRDLTDTQYF.